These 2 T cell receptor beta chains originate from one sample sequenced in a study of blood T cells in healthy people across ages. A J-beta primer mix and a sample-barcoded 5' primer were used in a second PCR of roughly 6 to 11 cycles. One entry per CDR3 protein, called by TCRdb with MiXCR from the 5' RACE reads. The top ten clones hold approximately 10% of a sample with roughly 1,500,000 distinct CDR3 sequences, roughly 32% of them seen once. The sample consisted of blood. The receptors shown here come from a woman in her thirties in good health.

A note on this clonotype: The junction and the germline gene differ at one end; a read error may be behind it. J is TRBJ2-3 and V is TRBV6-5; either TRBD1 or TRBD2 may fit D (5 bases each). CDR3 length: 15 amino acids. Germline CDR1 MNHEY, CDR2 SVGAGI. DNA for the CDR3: TGTGTCAGCAGTTACTCGTGGGGGAGCACAGATACGCAGTATTTT. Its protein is CVSSYSWGSTDTQYF.

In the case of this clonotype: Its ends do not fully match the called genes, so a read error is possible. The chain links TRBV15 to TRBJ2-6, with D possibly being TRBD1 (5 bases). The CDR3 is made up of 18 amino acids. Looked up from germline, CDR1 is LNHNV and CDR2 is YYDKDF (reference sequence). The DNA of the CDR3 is TGTGCCACCGCTGATTATTCCAAACGCTACTCTGGGGCCAGCGTCCTGACTTTC. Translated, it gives CATADYSKRYSGASVLTF. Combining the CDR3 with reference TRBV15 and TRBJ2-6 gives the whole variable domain DAMVIQNPRYQVTQFGKPVTLSCSQTLNHNVMYWYQQKSSQAPKLLFHYYDKDFNNEADTPDNFQSRRPNTSFCFLDIRSPGLGDTAMYLCATADYSKRYSGASVLTFGAGSRLTVL.